These 26 T cell receptor beta chains came from one sample sequenced in a study of PD-1 blockade in classical Hodgkin lymphoma. Sequenced by immunoSEQ multiplex PCR; TCRdb stores in-frame clones only, minus some. The sample shows 30,000 or so clones, less than 90% of them seen only once. Every patient was affected by relapse after autologous stem cell transplantation, while exposure to brentuximab vedotin was not uniform. Using magnetic negative selection, the CD4+ T cells were separated out of thawed PBMCs. The specimen comprised CD4+ T cells from blood, sampled at baseline. Receptors originate from a human donor with classical Hodgkin lymphoma.

The chain combines TRBV7-2 with TRBJ2-1; TRBD2 matches 9 bases. The CDR3 is 15 amino acids. V lost 8 bases, J lost 0 bases, and 5 bases stayed unmatched. Germline V CDR1 and CDR2: SGHTA, FQGNSA. Here the CDR3 DNA reads TGTGCCAGCGCCCTAGCGGGGAGCTCCTACAATGAGCAGTTCTTC. Residues: CASALAGSSYNEQFF.

This clone has a single count. The gene calls are TRBV7-9 and TRBJ2-3; 8 bases are a match to TRBD1. Trimming cost V 4 bases and J 0 bases; bases outside gene matches: 3. Germline V CDR1 and CDR2: SEHNR, FQNEAQ (reference sequence). The CDR3 is 15 amino acids. CDR3: CASSSGGLSTDTQYF. The CDR3 coding sequence is TGTGCCAGCAGCTCAGGGGGCCTAAGCACAGATACGCAGTATTTT.

V gene TRBV5-1 combines with J gene TRBJ1-4, with D possibly being TRBD1 (6 bases). V was cut by 1 base and J by 0 bases, with 7 bases left in between. This CDR3 region has 15 residues. The germline V gene encodes CDR1 SGHRS and CDR2 YFSETQ. CDR3 in DNA: TGCGCCAGCAGCTTGACAGGGACAACTAATGAAAAACTGTTTTTT. This gives the protein CASSLTGTTNEKLFF.

The gene calls are TRBV27 and TRBJ2-7; D gene unclear. Germline V gene data show CDR1 as MNHEY and CDR2 as SMNVEV (reference sequence). The CDR3 totals 13 residues. Trimming took off 3 bases at V and 6 bases at J, with 12 bases between the two ends. The CDR3 spells CASSFGPSREQYF. The CDR3 nucleotides are TGTGCCAGCAGTTTTGGCCCCTCCCGCGAGCAGTACTTC.

This sequence joins TRBV6-1 and TRBJ1-1; D ambiguous. CDR1 and CDR2 from the germline V gene are MNHNS and SASEGT. Trimming left V 1 base short and J 2 bases short, with 8 bases between. There are 14 residues in the CDR3. The CDR3 sequence: CASSEGRINTEAFF. CDR3 coding DNA: TGTGCCAGCAGTGAAGGTCGGATTAACACTGAAGCTTTCTTT.

J is TRBJ1-5 and V is TRBV5-8; the D is unclear. The CDR3 is 13 amino acids. Germline loops: CDR1 SGHTS, CDR2 YDEGEE. Trimming shortened V by 2 bases and J by 4 bases, and 7 bases separated the two germline ends. The CDR3, as DNA: TGTGCCAGCAGCTTATCGAATAATCAGCCCCAGCATTTT. Its translation: CASSLSNNQPQHF. The whole variable domain, filled in from reference TRBV5-8 and TRBJ1-5, reads EAGVTQSPTHLIKTRGQQATLRCSPISGHTSVYWYQQALGLGLQFLLWYDEGEERNRGNFPPRFSGRQFPNYSSELNVNALELEDSALYLCASSLSNNQPQHFGDGTRLSIL.

This sequence joins TRBV5-1 and TRBJ2-1; TRBD2 matches at 9 bases. Germline trimming cut 0 bases from V and 5 bases from J; bases unmatched to any gene: 9. The CDR3 sequence is 17 residues long. CDR1 is SGHRS, CDR2 YFSETQ, per germline. DNA for the CDR3: TGCGCCAGCAGCTTGGTCCCTCGACTAGCGGAAAACAATGAGCAGTTCTTC. Amino acids: CASSLVPRLAENNEQFF.

The chain couples TRBV28 to TRBJ2-1, with 8 bases aligning to TRBD2. This CDR3 contains 13 residues. Trimming removed 5 bases from V and 9 bases from J; junction bases left unmatched: 6. The germline V gene encodes CDR1 MDHEN and CDR2 SYDVKM. CDR3 in amino acids: CASSTGTRGEQFF. DNA for the CDR3: TGTGCCAGCAGTACCGGGACTAGGGGTGAGCAGTTCTTC.

This chain uses TRBV30 with TRBJ2-5; 7 nucleotides match TRBD2. V was clipped by 2 bases and J by 2 bases; unmatched bases: 5. Per the germline V gene, CDR1 is GTSNPN and CDR2 is SVGIG (reference sequence). CDR3 length equals 14 residues. CDR3 coding DNA: TGTGCCTGGAGTCGGGCTAGCGGACAAGAGACCCAGTACTTC. This encodes CAWSRASGQETQYF.

This clone was observed a single time. The chain couples TRBV5-8 to TRBJ2-5; 10 positions agree with TRBD1. V lost 4 bases and J lost 4; bases outside the gene matches: 13. From germline, CDR1 is SGHTS and CDR2 YDEGEE. This CDR3 is built from 17 residues. The CDR3 spells CASSRGSTGGAGETQYF. In DNA, the CDR3 is TGTGCCAGCAGCCGCGGCTCGACAGGGGGCGCGGGAGAGACCCAGTACTTC.

The rearrangement uses TRBV18 and TRBJ1-4; D not certain. Trimming shortened V by 4 bases and J by 3 bases, and 15 bases separated the two germline ends. There are 16 residues in the CDR3. Germline V gene lookup returns CDR1 KGHSH and CDR2 LQKENI. Here the CDR3 DNA reads TGTGCCAGCTCACTAAATTCCGGGCCATCTAATGAAAAACTGTTTTTT. Translated, it gives CASSLNSGPSNEKLFF.

This chain connects TRBV5-1 to TRBJ2-7, with 8 bases aligning to TRBD1. V dropped 4 bases and J dropped 0; count of bases not matched to a gene: 12. This CDR3 is built from 17 residues. CDR1 and CDR2 (germline): SGHRS, YFSETQ. The CDR3 bases are TGCGCCAGCAGCCAACTCTTCAGGGACAGGAGCTCCTACGAGCAGTACTTC. Residues: CASSQLFRDRSSYEQYF.

The chain combines TRBV28 with TRBJ1-5, with 8 bases aligning to TRBD1. The germline CDR1 and CDR2 sequences are MDHEN and SYDVKM. The CDR3 has 16 amino acids. V shed 5 bases, J shed 0 bases, and the junction held 6 bases outside the gene matches. CDR3 sequence reads: CASSPQGAGSNQPQHF. The CDR3 DNA reads as TGTGCCAGCAGTCCTCAGGGGGCTGGTAGCAATCAGCCCCAGCATTTT.

The chain uses TRBV7-2 and TRBJ1-5; D might be TRBD1 (5 bases). This CDR3 is built from 12 residues. Germline V lookup: CDR1 SGHTA, CDR2 FQGNSA. V gave up 7 bases and J gave up 3 bases, with 7 bases separating them. The CDR3 spells CASTDNNQPQHF. DNA for the CDR3: TGTGCCAGCACGGACAACAATCAGCCCCAGCATTTT. Based on the CDR3 plus reference TRBV7-2 and TRBJ1-5, the full variable domain is GAGVSQSPSNKVTEKGKDVELRCDPISGHTALYWYRQSLGQGLEFLIYFQGNSAPDKSGLPSDRFSAERTGGSVSTLTIQRTQQEDSAVYLCASTDNNQPQHFGDGTRLSIL.

CDR3 sequence: CASSASGEKLFF. Written as DNA, the CDR3 is TGCGCCAGCAGCGCCTCGGGGGAAAAACTGTTTTTT. V and J are TRBV10-1 and TRBJ1-4; D is ambiguous. CDR3 length: 12 amino acids. The germline V gene has CDR1 WNHNN and CDR2 SYGVQD (reference sequence). V gave up 6 bases and J gave up 8 bases, with 10 bases separating them.

The chain has TRBV28 and TRBJ1-4; TRBD1 matches 8 bases. The V gene end was trimmed by 6 bases and the J gene end by 2 bases; junction bases not matched to a gene: 8. Germline V gives CDR1 MDHEN, CDR2 SYDVKM. This CDR3 has 16 amino acids. CDR3 in DNA: TGTGCCAGCAGCTCCTTCGACAGGGGCACTAATGAAAAACTGTTTTTT. It is translated as CASSSFDRGTNEKLFF.

The chain uses TRBV29-1 and TRBJ2-5, with 9 nucleotides matching TRBD2. V lost 3 bases and J lost 5; bases outside the gene matches: 4. The CDR3 is 13 amino acids. CDR1 and CDR2 from the germline V gene are SQVTM and ANQGSEA. The CDR3 here is CSVDPAGGETQYF. The DNA for the CDR3 is TGCAGCGTTGATCCGGCGGGAGGGGAGACCCAGTACTTC.

J is TRBJ2-7 and V is TRBV6-5, with D unclear. V was shortened by 5 bases and J by 4 bases, with 18 bases between the two germline ends. The germline V gene has CDR1 MNHEY and CDR2 SVGAGI. The CDR3 consists of 15 residues. The CDR3: CASSKPGLPVYEQYF. As DNA, the CDR3 is TGTGCCAGCAGTAAACCGGGCTTGCCGGTTTACGAGCAGTACTTC.

This chain connects TRBV6-6 to TRBJ1-5, with TRBD1 as a possible D gene (6 bases). The germline V gene has CDR1 MNHNY and CDR2 SVGAGI (reference sequence). The ends were cut back, 5 bases at V and 6 bases at J, with 17 bases in the middle. The CDR3 sequence is 15 residues long. CDR3 sequence reads: CASSQEGGSGQPQHF. CDR3 DNA sequence: TGTGCCAGCAGTCAAGAGGGGGGATCGGGTCAGCCCCAGCATTTT.

J is TRBJ1-4 and V is TRBV2, with 8 nucleotides matching TRBD1. CDR3 length: 16 amino acids. The V and J ends lost 8 bases and 0 bases, in that order; junction bases with no gene match: 8. Looked up from germline, CDR1 is SNHLY and CDR2 is FYNNEI. The CDR3 coding sequence is TGTGCCAGCTTGACAGGGGAGATTGCAACTAATGAAAAACTGTTTTTT. Residues: CASLTGEIATNEKLFF.

This clone is termed large (0.1 to 1%). The rearrangement uses TRBV7-9 and TRBJ2-1; D is undetermined. Trimming removed 1 base from V and 8 bases from J, with 15 bases in between. Germline V lookup: CDR1 SEHNR, CDR2 FQNEAQ (reference sequence). This CDR3 spans 15 amino acids. CDR3: CASSLGGLRRDEQFF. The DNA of the CDR3 is TGTGCCAGCAGCTTAGGTGGCTTACGCCGGGATGAGCAGTTCTTC.

The gene calls are TRBV4-1 and TRBJ2-7; TRBD2 matches at 8 bases. The CDR3 spans 15 residues. Germline CDR1 and CDR2: MGHRA and YSYEKL. The trim removed 1 base at V and 3 bases at J, leaving 5 bases unmatched. DNA for the CDR3: TGCGCCAGCAGCCAAGTAAACCGGGGGGGCTACGAGCAGTACTTC. It encodes CASSQVNRGGYEQYF.

The J gene is TRBJ2-7, the V gene TRBV10-2; TRBD2 matches 9 bases. V was pared by 6 bases and J by 4 bases, with 10 bases of the junction left unmatched. Per germline, CDR1 WSHSY and CDR2 SAAADI. This CDR3 is built from 15 residues. This CDR3 reads CASRTGLASMYEQYF. The CDR3 region has the DNA TGCGCCAGCAGAACGGGACTAGCTTCCATGTACGAGCAGTACTTC.

The chain carries TRBV2 and TRBJ2-7, with no clear D. The CDR3 extends over 14 amino acids. V was clipped by 3 bases and J by 0 bases, with 9 bases between them. Germline CDR1 is SNHLY and CDR2 is FYNNEI. The CDR3: CASSDWDSSYEQYF. In nucleotides, the CDR3 is TGTGCCAGCAGTGATTGGGATAGCTCCTACGAGCAGTACTTC.

In DNA form, the CDR3 reads TGTGCCAGCAGGCAGAGCACAGATACGCAGTATTTT. It specifies CASRQSTDTQYF. The chain links TRBV2 to TRBJ2-3; D remains unclear. V was cut by 6 bases and J by 0 bases, with 4 bases left in between. The CDR3 loop spans 12 amino acids. Germline CDR1 and CDR2: SNHLY and FYNNEI.

The chain carries TRBV7-6 and TRBJ1-6; D is undetermined. CDR3 length: 13 amino acids. The germline CDR1 and CDR2 sequences are SGHVS and FNYEAQ. Trimming took off 5 bases at V and 5 bases at J, with 7 bases between the two ends. The CDR3 region is CASSRSHNSPLHF. The CDR3 DNA sequence: TGTGCCAGCAGCCGAAGCCATAATTCACCCCTCCACTTT.